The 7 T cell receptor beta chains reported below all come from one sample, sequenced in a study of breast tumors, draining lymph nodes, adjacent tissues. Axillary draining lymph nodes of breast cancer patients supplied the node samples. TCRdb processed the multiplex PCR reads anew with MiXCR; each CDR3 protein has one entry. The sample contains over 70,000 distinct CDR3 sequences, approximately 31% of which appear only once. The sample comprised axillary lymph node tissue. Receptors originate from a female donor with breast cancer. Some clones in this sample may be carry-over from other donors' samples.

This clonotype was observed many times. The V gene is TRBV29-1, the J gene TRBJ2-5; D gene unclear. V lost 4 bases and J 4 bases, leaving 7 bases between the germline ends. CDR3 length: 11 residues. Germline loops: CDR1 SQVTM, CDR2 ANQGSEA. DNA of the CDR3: TGCAGCGTTGCACCGTCAGAGACCCAGTACTTC. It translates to CSVAPSETQYF.

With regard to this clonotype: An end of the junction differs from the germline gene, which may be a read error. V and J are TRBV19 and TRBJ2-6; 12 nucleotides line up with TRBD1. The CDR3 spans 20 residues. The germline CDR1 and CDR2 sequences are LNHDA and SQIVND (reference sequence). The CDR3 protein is CASSRTGTGGPLSGATVLTF. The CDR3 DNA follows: TGTGCCAGTAGTAGGACCGGGACAGGGGGCCCCCTCTCTGGGGCCACCGTCCTGACTTTC.

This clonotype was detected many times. Written as DNA, the CDR3 is TGTGCCAGCAGTTACCAGGGCGGGAGGACGACGGATGAGCAGTTCTTC. This sequence encodes CASSYQGGRTTDEQFF. V usage is TRBV6-2 or TRBV6-3 and J usage is TRBJ2-1; 8 nucleotides agree with TRBD2. V lost 2 bases, J lost 8 bases, and 11 bases stayed unmatched. Germline values: CDR1 MNHEY, CDR2 SVGEGT. The CDR3 consists of 16 residues.

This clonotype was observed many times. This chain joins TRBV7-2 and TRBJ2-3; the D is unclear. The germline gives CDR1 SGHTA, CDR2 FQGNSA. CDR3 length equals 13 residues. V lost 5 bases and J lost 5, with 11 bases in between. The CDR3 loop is CASSPITVDTQYF. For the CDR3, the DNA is TGTGCCAGCAGCCCCATCACCGTAGATACGCAGTATTTT. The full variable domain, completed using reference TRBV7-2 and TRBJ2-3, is GAGVSQSPSNKVTEKGKDVELRCDPISGHTALYWYRQSLGQGLEFLIYFQGNSAPDKSGLPSDRFSAERTGGSVSTLTIQRTQQEDSAVYLCASSPITVDTQYFGPGTRLTVL.

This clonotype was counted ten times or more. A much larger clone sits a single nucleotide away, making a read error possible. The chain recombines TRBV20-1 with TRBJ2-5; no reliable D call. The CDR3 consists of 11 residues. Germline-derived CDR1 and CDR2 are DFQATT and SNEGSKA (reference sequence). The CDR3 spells CSALIQETQSF. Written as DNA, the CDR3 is TGCAGTGCTTTAATTCAAGAGACCCAGTCCTTC.

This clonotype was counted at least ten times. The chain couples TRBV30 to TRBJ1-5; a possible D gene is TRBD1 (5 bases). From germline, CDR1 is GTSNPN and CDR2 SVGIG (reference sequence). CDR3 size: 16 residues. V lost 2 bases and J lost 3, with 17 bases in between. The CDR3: CAWSIPGGIPNQPQHF. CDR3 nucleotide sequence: TGTGCCTGGAGTATACCTGGGGGAATTCCCAATCAGCCCCAGCATTTT.

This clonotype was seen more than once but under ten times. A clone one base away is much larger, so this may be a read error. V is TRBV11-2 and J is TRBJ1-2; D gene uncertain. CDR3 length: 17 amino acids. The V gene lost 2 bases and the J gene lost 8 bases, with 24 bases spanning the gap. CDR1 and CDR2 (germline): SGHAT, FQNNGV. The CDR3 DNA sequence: TGTGCCAGCAGCTTAATTTGGGCGGCGGCCCTCCTAAACGGCTACACCTTC. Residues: CASSLIWAAALLNGYTF.